The 18 T cell receptor beta chains below all came from one sample that was sequenced in a study of blood T cell repertoires in COVID-19. Generated by immunoSEQ multiplex PCR, the TCRdb table keeps only in-frame clones and is missing some. The sample has nearly 100,000 clones, roughly 80% seen once. The specimen sequenced was peripheral blood. The receptors were sampled from a woman aged 55-69 years with acute or convalescent COVID-19.

The J gene is TRBJ1-6, the V gene TRBV5-1, with D hard to call. Per the germline V gene, CDR1 is SGHRS and CDR2 is YFSETQ. The CDR3 consists of 18 residues. V was pared by 0 bases and J by 0 bases, with 13 bases between. The CDR3 coding sequence is TGCGCCAGCAGCTTGGTGGGCCCTAAAAGCTCCTATAATTCACCCCTCCACTTT. Translation gives CASSLVGPKSSYNSPLHF.

This clone is labeled medium-sized. The rearrangement uses TRBV15 and TRBJ2-1; D gene unclear. CDR3 size: 15 residues. The V end was cut by 0 bases, the J end by 12 bases, with 18 bases between. Germline assignment: CDR1 LNHNV and CDR2 YYDKDF (reference sequence). CDR3 sequence reads: CATSRDKIGIPRQFF. Written as DNA, the CDR3 is TGTGCCACCAGCAGAGATAAGATTGGCATTCCTCGGCAGTTCTTC. The complete variable domain, with remaining parts taken from reference TRBV15 and TRBJ2-1, reads DAMVIQNPRYQVTQFGKPVTLSCSQTLNHNVMYWYQQKSSQAPKLLFHYYDKDFNNEADTPDNFQSRRPNTSFCFLDIRSPGLGDTAMYLCATSRDKIGIPRQFFGPGTRLTVL.

The chain has TRBV3-1 (or the pseudogene TRBV3-2) and TRBJ1-2; the D is unclear. The germline V gene has CDR1 LGHDT and CDR2 YNNKEL (reference sequence). Trimming removed 1 base from V and 0 bases from J, with 12 bases in between. The length of the CDR3 is 16 residues. The CDR3 DNA reads TGTGCCAGCAGCCAAGTGGTAACAGAAACTAACTATGGCTACACCTTC. It translates to CASSQVVTETNYGYTF.

Only one count was recorded for this clone. This chain uses TRBV12-5 with TRBJ1-1, with 7 bases fitting TRBD1. Germline CDR1 LGHNT, CDR2 FRNRAP. The CDR3 is 16 residues long. V lost 3 bases, J lost 3 bases, and 10 bases stayed unmatched. CDR3 sequence reads: CASGLTLRGYDTEAFF. The DNA of the CDR3 is TGTGCTAGTGGTTTAACTCTCAGGGGGTACGACACTGAAGCTTTCTTT.

The J gene is TRBJ1-5, the V gene TRBV2, with TRBD1 matching 12 bases. V shed 6 bases, J shed 6 bases, and the junction held 6 bases outside the gene matches. Germline lookup yields CDR1 SNHLY and CDR2 FYNNEI. CDR3 length equals 15 residues. Here the CDR3 DNA reads TGTGCCAGCAGCACCGGGACAGGGGGCGGTCAGCCCCAGCATTTT. It encodes CASSTGTGGGQPQHF.

The J gene is TRBJ2-7, the V gene TRBV21-1; TRBD2, the table's D call, lacks a check against the DNA. TRBV21-1 corresponds to a pseudogene. The CDR3 extends over 14 amino acids. This CDR3 reads CASWAGREAIEQYF. The DNA of the CDR3 is TGTGCCAGCTGGGCGGGCAGGGAGGCTATCGAGCAGTACTTC.

This rearrangement joins TRBV30 to TRBJ2-5; 11 bases map to TRBD2. The CDR3 runs 16 residues. CDR1 is GTSNPN, CDR2 SVGIG, per germline (reference sequence). The V segment lost 4 bases and the J segment 1 base; nucleotides outside the gene matches: 8. The CDR3 DNA reads TGTGCCTGGACCAATGGGGGGACTAGCGGCCAAGAGACCCAGTACTTC. Its protein is CAWTNGGTSGQETQYF.

This clone was seen ten or more times. Other DNA sequences in the sample encode the same CDR3. The chain has TRBV19 and TRBJ1-6; 9 bases agree with TRBD1. Germline V lookup: CDR1 LNHDA, CDR2 SQIVND (reference sequence). The CDR3 is made up of 13 amino acids. J was trimmed by 9 bases and V by 3 bases; bases with no gene match: 0. The CDR3 DNA sequence: TGTGCCAGTAGTATGGACAGGGGTTCACCCCTCCACTTT. Translated, it gives CASSMDRGSPLHF.

The chain joins TRBV2 to TRBJ2-2, with 10 bases fitting TRBD2. CDR3 length equals 13 residues. J gave up 6 bases and V 9 bases, and 4 bases lay outside the gene matches. CDR1 is SNHLY, CDR2 FYNNEI, per germline. In DNA form, the CDR3 reads TGTGCCAGTAAAAGCGGGGGGGCCGGGGAGCTGTTTTTT. Translated: CASKSGGAGELFF.

This clone came up a few times. CDR3 sequence reads: CATSRDPTDPYEQYF. CDR3 nucleotide sequence: TGTGCCACCAGCAGAGACCCCACAGACCCCTACGAGCAGTACTTC. The rearrangement uses TRBV15 and TRBJ2-7; D is ambiguous. V was clipped by 0 bases and J by 2 bases, with 11 bases between them. Germline assignment: CDR1 LNHNV and CDR2 YYDKDF (reference sequence). The CDR3 is made up of 15 amino acids.

The J gene is TRBJ1-2, the V gene TRBV24-1, with D perhaps matching TRBD1 (5 bases). V was clipped by 10 bases and J by 5 bases, with 10 bases between them. Per the germline V gene, CDR1 is KGHDR and CDR2 is SFDVKD. The CDR3 runs 11 residues. The CDR3 loop is CATGGGYGYTF. The CDR3 bases are TGTGCCACGGGGGGGGGTTATGGCTACACCTTC.

J is TRBJ1-2 and V is TRBV4-1, with D possibly being TRBD1 (5 bases). The CDR3 is 15 residues long. Germline values: CDR1 MGHRA, CDR2 YSYEKL. V lost 0 bases to trimming and J lost 3 bases, with 11 bases between them. The DNA for the CDR3 is TGCGCCAGCAGCCAAGACCCGGGGGTTGACTATGGCTACACCTTC. Its protein product is CASSQDPGVDYGYTF.

About this clone: Given a far larger clone just one base away, this is likely a sequencing read error. Other DNA sequences of this sample code for an identical CDR3. The CDR3: CASSAGQLYGYTF. CDR3 DNA: TGTGCCAGCAGCGCGGGACAGCTCTATGGCTACACCTTC. The chain recombines TRBV9 with TRBJ1-2, with TRBD1 identical over 7 bases. Germline V CDR1 and CDR2: SGDLS, YYNGEE. CDR3 size: 13 residues. J lost 4 bases, V lost 3 bases, and 3 bases had no gene match.

The V gene is TRBV7-2, the J gene TRBJ1-2; 12 bases map to TRBD1. Germline V gives CDR1 SGHTA, CDR2 FQGNSA. The CDR3 totals 15 residues. V was pared by 6 bases and J by 4 bases, with 6 bases of the junction left unmatched. The CDR3 DNA is TGTGCCAGCAGGGAAGGGACAGGGGGCGTCTATGGCTACACCTTC. It is translated as CASREGTGGVYGYTF.

V gene TRBV29-1 combines with J gene TRBJ2-7, with 10 bases that match TRBD1. The V gene's germline CDR1 is SQVTM and CDR2 ANQGSEA. The CDR3 runs to 15 residues. With 0 bases clipped from V and 2 bases from J, the junction kept 4 bases outside the gene matches. CDR3 sequence reads: CSVEDMGTGAYEQYF. The CDR3 nucleotides are TGCAGCGTTGAAGATATGGGGACAGGGGCCTACGAGCAGTACTTC.

This clone has a handful of counts. V gene TRBV7-2 combines with J gene TRBJ2-1; 8 positions match TRBD2. V gave up 6 bases and J gave up 12 bases; unmatched junction bases: 16. Germline-derived CDR1 and CDR2 are SGHTA and FQGNSA. The CDR3 runs 15 residues. The CDR3 sequence is CASRKSSGPEIRQFF. CDR3 nucleotides: TGTGCCAGCAGGAAATCTAGCGGGCCAGAAATAAGGCAGTTCTTC. Based on the CDR3 plus reference TRBV7-2 and TRBJ2-1, the full variable domain is GAGVSQSPSNKVTEKGKDVELRCDPISGHTALYWYRQSLGQGLEFLIYFQGNSAPDKSGLPSDRFSAERTGGSVSTLTIQRTQQEDSAVYLCASRKSSGPEIRQFFGPGTRLTVL.

The J gene is TRBJ1-5, the V gene TRBV19; 9 bases align to TRBD1. The CDR3 totals 16 residues. Losses at the gene ends were 4 bases for V and 0 bases for J; bases not matched to a gene: 4. Germline CDR1 LNHDA, CDR2 SQIVND (reference sequence). Here the CDR3 DNA reads TGTGCCAGTAGTAGGAGGGACAGGGATAGCAATCAGCCCCAGCATTTT. Amino acids: CASSRRDRDSNQPQHF.

The chain recombines TRBV19 with TRBJ2-1, with 7 bases lining up with TRBD2. V lost 7 bases, J lost 12 bases, and 12 bases stayed unmatched. The CDR3 has 13 residues. CDR1 is LNHDA and CDR2 is SQIVND in the germline V gene (reference sequence). The DNA for the CDR3 is TGTGCCAGTATTCCACGAGGCGGGGGTGCGCAGTTCTTC. It is translated as CASIPRGGGAQFF.